This T cell receptor beta chain stems from a study of blood T cell repertoires in COVID-19 (TCRdb year 2020). With respect to the entire study: Collaborator samples came from the United States, Italy and Spain and covered acute and convalescent phases of COVID-19. The material from the prospective study consisted of cDNA or gDNA derived from T cells, B-cell-depleted T cells, or PBMCs. Subjects who had been exposed to COVID-19, were actively infected with it, or had recovered from it provided the deeply sampled blood TCRbeta repertoires that made up the dataset. The repertoires were released in a freely available public database intended as a resource for research on the immune response to SARS-CoV-2. Samples were obtained from the ongoing ImmuneRACE study (first 160 participants) and from some 1,200 subjects provided by 6 global collaborators. Sample metadata almost always included a de-identified subject ID, COVID-19 status, age in years and sex. Where available, HLA class I and class II types were taken from metadata supplied by the sample provider and were not determined by assay-based typing. Paper-wide results and their limitations: The quantity of clinical and demographic metadata differed by source and by participant and was supplied without curation.

Of note for this clone: This receptor's antigen is unknown. No base qualities exist here, and no much larger clone lies one base off it.

TCRbeta CDR3 regions were amplified from genomic DNA using the immunoSEQ Assay, a bias-controlled multiplex PCR. Turning to the authors' computational methods: The number of nucleated cells in each sample was estimated by amplification of reference gene primers within the assay. Sequence reads were collapsed and filtered to measure the absolute abundance of every unique TCRbeta CDR3 rearrangement. For each sample, productive Simpson clonality was calculated by taking the square root of Simpson's diversity index across productive rearrangements. This immuneACCESS table, as held by TCRdb, lists in-frame sequences with V and J called but not all clones. Of the missing ones, under half trace to an unresolved V gene in checked studies; the others have no known cause. V and J calls and clone size are as listed in that table; D and trimming were resolved from the DNA. The sample includes about 200,000 clones, with 86% observed a single time. Around 5% of the sample is taken by the ten largest.

Enrolling through a virtual design, the prospective study's participants ranged in age from roughly 18 to 95 years and lived across 24 United States geographic areas. Cohort assignment in the prospective study relied on participant-reported clinical history from a screening survey and a study questionnaire. In the prospective study, whole blood, serum and a nasopharyngeal or oropharyngeal swab were collected from each participant by mobile phlebotomists. Prospective study participants could optionally give additional blood draws and questionnaires over an approximately two-month period. Blood samples from the prospective study were shipped frozen or at room temperature prior to DNA extraction. For this chain, trimming is 4 bases at the V end and 7 bases at the J end, and the number of junction bases without a gene match is 9. The CDR3 runs 16 residues from the cysteine to the phenylalanine. The entry retains the CDR3 DNA only, 48 bases that are in frame from base 1. CDR1 and CDR2, per the germline V gene (reference sequence), are MNHEY and SMNVEV.

The source of this sequence is a man aged 35 to 55 with acute COVID-19. This chain is built from TRBV27 and TRBJ1-6, and 8 junctional nucleotides match TRBD1. The material sequenced was PBMCs or T cells enriched from blood (not recorded which). The DNA sequence is TGTGCCAGCAGTTGGGACAGGCCGTTCAAAAATTCACCCCTCCACTTT. This gives the protein CASSWDRPFKNSPLHF.